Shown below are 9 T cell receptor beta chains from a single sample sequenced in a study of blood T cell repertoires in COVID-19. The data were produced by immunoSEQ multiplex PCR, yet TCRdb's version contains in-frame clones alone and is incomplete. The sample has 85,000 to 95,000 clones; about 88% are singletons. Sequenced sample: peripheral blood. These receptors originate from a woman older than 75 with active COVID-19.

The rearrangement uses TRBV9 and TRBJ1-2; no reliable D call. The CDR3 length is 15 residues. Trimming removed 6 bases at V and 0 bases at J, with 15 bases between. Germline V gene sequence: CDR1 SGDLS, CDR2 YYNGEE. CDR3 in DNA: TGTGCCAGCACCCGGGAGGATTTCTCTAACTATGGCTACACCTTC. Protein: CASTREDFSNYGYTF.

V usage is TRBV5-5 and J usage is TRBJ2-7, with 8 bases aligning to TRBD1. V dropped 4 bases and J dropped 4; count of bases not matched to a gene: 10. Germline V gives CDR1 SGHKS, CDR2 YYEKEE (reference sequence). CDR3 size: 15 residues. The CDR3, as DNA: TGTGCCAGCAGCATACAGGGGGGTAACTTATACGAGCAGTACTTC. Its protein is CASSIQGGNLYEQYF.

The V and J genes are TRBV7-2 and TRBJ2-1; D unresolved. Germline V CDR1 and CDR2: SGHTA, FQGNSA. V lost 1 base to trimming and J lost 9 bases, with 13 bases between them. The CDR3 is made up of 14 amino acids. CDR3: CASSLVVGSGEQFF. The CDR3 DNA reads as TGTGCCAGCAGCTTAGTGGTCGGTTCCGGTGAGCAGTTCTTC.

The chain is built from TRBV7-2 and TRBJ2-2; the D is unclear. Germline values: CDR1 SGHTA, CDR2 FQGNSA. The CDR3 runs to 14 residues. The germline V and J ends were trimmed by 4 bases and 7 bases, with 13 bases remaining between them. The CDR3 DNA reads TGTGCCAGCAGCTCATACAACCCAGGCGGGGAGCTGTTTTTT. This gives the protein CASSSYNPGGELFF.

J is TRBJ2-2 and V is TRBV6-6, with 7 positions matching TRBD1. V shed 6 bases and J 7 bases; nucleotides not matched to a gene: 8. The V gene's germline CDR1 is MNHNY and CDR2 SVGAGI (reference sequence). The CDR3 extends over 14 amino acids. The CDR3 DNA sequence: TGTGCCAGCAGCCTACAGGGGTACAGCGGGGAGCTGTTTTTT. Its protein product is CASSLQGYSGELFF.

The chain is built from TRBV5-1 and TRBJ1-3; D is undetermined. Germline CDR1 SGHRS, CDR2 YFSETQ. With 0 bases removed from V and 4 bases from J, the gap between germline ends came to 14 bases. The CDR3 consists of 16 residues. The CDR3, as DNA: TGCGCCAGCAGCTTGGAATACTATCCCCGGGGAAACACCATATATTTT. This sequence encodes CASSLEYYPRGNTIYF.

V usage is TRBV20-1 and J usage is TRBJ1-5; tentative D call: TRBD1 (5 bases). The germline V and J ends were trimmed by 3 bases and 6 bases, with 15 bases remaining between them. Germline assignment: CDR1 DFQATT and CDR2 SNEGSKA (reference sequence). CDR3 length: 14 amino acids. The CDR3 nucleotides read TGCAGTGCTAGTTCTCTCAGGGAGGGTCAGCCCCAGCATTTT. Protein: CSASSLREGQPQHF.

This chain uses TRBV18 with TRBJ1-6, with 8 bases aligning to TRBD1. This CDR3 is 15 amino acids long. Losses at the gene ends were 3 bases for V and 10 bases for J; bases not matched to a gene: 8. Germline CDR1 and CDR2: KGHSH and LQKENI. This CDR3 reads CASSPETGVNSPLHF. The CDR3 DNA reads TGTGCCAGCTCACCCGAGACAGGGGTGAACTCACCCCTCCACTTT.

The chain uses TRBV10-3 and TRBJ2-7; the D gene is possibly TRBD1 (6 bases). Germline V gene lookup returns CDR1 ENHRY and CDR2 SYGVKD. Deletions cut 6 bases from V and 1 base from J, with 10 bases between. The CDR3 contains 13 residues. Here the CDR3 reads CAISRQESYEQYF. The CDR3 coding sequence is TGTGCCATCAGCAGACAGGAGTCCTACGAGCAGTACTTC.